This TCR beta chain was profiled in a study of beta chain features in type 1 diabetes. Reverse transcription of all isolated RNA meant that expressed TCRB transcripts were sequenced. Assay used: immunoSEQ multiplex PCR; TCRdb lists only in-frame clones, some missing. The sample comprises approximately 340,000 clones, roughly 16% of which are singletons, and around 0.02% rests with the top ten. This clone was observed a handful of times. Sequencing used naive CD4+ T cells from blood. This clonotype originated in a young woman in good health.

CDR3 sequence: CASSRQGETQYF. The CDR3 coding sequence is TGTGCCAGCTCACGACAGGGGGAGACCCAGTACTTC. This chain uses TRBV18 with TRBJ2-5, with 8 bases that match TRBD1. The J segment lost 5 bases and the V segment lost 4 bases, leaving 0 bases of the junction unmatched. The germline V gene encodes CDR1 KGHSH and CDR2 LQKENI. The CDR3 contains 12 residues.